One and the same sample provided the 27 T cell receptor beta chains below, sequenced in a study of blood T cell repertoires in COVID-19. Assay: immunoSEQ multiplex PCR; the TCRdb copy retains only in-frame clones and omits some. This table has about 48,000 clones, roughly four fifths appearing once. Material: peripheral blood. The receptors here all came from a man aged 40-55 years with acute or convalescent COVID-19.

The rearrangement uses TRBV19 and TRBJ1-4; D not certain. The length of the CDR3 is 14 residues. Per germline, CDR1 LNHDA and CDR2 SQIVND (reference sequence). V lost 2 bases to trimming and J lost 6 bases, with 10 bases between them. CDR3 nucleotide sequence: TGTGCCAGTAGTATACTGGGCGCTGATGAAAAACTGTTTTTT. Protein: CASSILGADEKLFF.

V usage is TRBV27 and J usage is TRBJ2-7, with TRBD1 as a possible D gene (6 bases). The CDR3 has 14 residues. V was clipped by 5 bases and J by 2 bases, with 13 bases between them. Germline values: CDR1 MNHEY, CDR2 SMNVEV (reference sequence). The CDR3 DNA is TGTGCCAGCAGTCCCATCCGACAGGCCTACGAGCAGTACTTC. Residues: CASSPIRQAYEQYF.

The V call is TRBV2, the J call TRBJ1-2; 9 bases are shared with TRBD1. The CDR3 is 16 amino acids. V lost 8 bases and J lost 7; bases outside the gene matches: 17. In germline, CDR1 is SNHLY, CDR2 FYNNEI. The CDR3 loop is CASYLLQTGGSGGYTF. The CDR3 DNA is TGTGCCAGCTACCTACTTCAGACAGGGGGGTCGGGTGGCTACACCTTC. The full variable domain, with the rest looked up from reference TRBV2 and TRBJ1-2, is EPEVTQTPSHQVTQMGQEVILRCVPISNHLYFYWYRQILGQKVEFLVSFYNNEISEKSEIFDDQFSVERPDGSNFTLKIRSTKLEDSAMYFCASYLLQTGGSGGYTFGSGTRLTVV.

The chain carries TRBV5-1 and TRBJ2-7; the D is unclear. The V gene lost 0 bases and the J gene lost 3 bases, with 13 bases spanning the gap. Germline loops: CDR1 SGHRS, CDR2 YFSETQ. The CDR3 is made up of 15 amino acids. The CDR3 region is CASSLASTSFYEQYF. The DNA for the CDR3 is TGCGCCAGCAGCTTGGCTTCGACATCATTCTACGAGCAGTACTTC.

This clone was seen a handful of times. V usage is TRBV6-1 and J usage is TRBJ2-6; maybe TRBD1 (6 bases). The CDR3 runs 18 residues. Germline lookup yields CDR1 MNHNS and CDR2 SASEGT. The V gene lost 4 bases and the J gene lost 0 bases, with 16 bases spanning the gap. CDR3 sequence (DNA): TGTGCCAGCAGTGCACCCTATCGACAGGACTCTGGGGCCAACGTCCTGACTTTC. Amino acids: CASSAPYRQDSGANVLTF.

The chain uses TRBV4-1 and TRBJ1-1; D may be TRBD1 (5 bases). CDR1 is MGHRA and CDR2 is YSYEKL in the germline V gene. Trimming removed 3 bases at V and 4 bases at J, with 18 bases between. This CDR3 spans 16 amino acids. The CDR3 sequence: CASSHSATLGGTEAFF. DNA for the CDR3: TGCGCCAGCAGCCATTCCGCTACGCTGGGGGGCACTGAAGCTTTCTTT.

The rearrangement links TRBV6-5 to TRBJ2-1; 8 nucleotides line up with TRBD2. Germline lookup yields CDR1 MNHEY and CDR2 SVGAGI. The CDR3 consists of 14 residues. Trimming removed 2 bases from V and 8 bases from J; junction bases left unmatched: 5. CDR3 amino acids: CASSYRGGAYEQFF. CDR3 in DNA: TGTGCCAGCAGTTACCGGGGGGGGGCATATGAGCAGTTCTTC.

The gene calls are TRBV2 and TRBJ1-1; no clear D. CDR3 length equals 13 residues. The V and J ends lost 5 bases and 4 bases respectively, with 11 bases between them. From germline, CDR1 is SNHLY and CDR2 FYNNEI. CDR3 DNA: TGTGCCAGCAGTCCTACAGTATCCACTGAAGCTTTCTTT. Its protein product is CASSPTVSTEAFF.

This clone appeared a few times. The rearrangement links TRBV19 to TRBJ2-7; no definite D call. CDR1 and CDR2 from the germline V gene are LNHDA and SQIVND (reference sequence). The CDR3 has 16 residues. The V gene lost 5 bases and the J gene lost 3 bases, with 20 bases spanning the gap. Written as DNA, the CDR3 is TGTGCCAGTAGTCAAAGCTGGGCAGGTTCTGGCTACGAGCAGTACTTC. Amino acid sequence: CASSQSWAGSGYEQYF.

The chain is built from TRBV11-2 and TRBJ2-5; TRBD2 matches at 10 bases. V gave up 5 bases and J gave up 0 bases; unmatched junction bases: 6. Germline CDR1 and CDR2: SGHAT and FQNNGV. The CDR3 is 16 amino acids. CDR3 sequence reads: CASSIKAGGYQETQYF. The CDR3 DNA reads as TGTGCCAGCAGCATCAAAGCGGGGGGGTACCAAGAGACCCAGTACTTC.

This rearrangement joins TRBV12-3 or TRBV12-4 to TRBJ2-1; D gene uncertain. With 2 bases removed from V and 9 bases from J, the gap between germline ends came to 11 bases. This CDR3 is built from 13 residues. The chain's CDR3 is CASSLLVRSEQFF. The CDR3 nucleotides are TGTGCCAGCAGTTTACTGGTTAGAAGTGAGCAGTTCTTC.

The chain links TRBV5-1 to TRBJ2-5; D unresolved. The CDR3 is made up of 14 amino acids. Trimming cost V 1 base and J 2 bases, with 9 bases left between them. CDR1 is SGHRS and CDR2 is YFSETQ in the germline V gene. The CDR3 nucleotides are TGCGCCAGCAGCTTGATCGGTTCGCAAGAGACCCAGTACTTC. This sequence encodes CASSLIGSQETQYF.

The chain carries TRBV10-1 and TRBJ2-7; a weak D match, TRBD1 (6 bases). This CDR3 comprises 13 residues. Germline CDR1 reads WNHNN; CDR2 reads SYGVQD (reference sequence). Trimming stripped 8 bases from V and 0 bases from J, with 11 bases between. The DNA for the CDR3 is TGCGCCAGCCGGGACACAGGCTCCTACGAGCAGTACTTC. Residues: CASRDTGSYEQYF.

The chain combines TRBV28 with TRBJ1-1; D ambiguous. The V and J ends lost 4 bases and 1 base respectively, with 7 bases between them. The length of the CDR3 is 13 residues. In germline, CDR1 is MDHEN, CDR2 SYDVKM. CDR3 residues: CASSSTENTEAFF. Here the CDR3 DNA reads TGTGCCAGCAGTTCCACAGAGAACACTGAAGCTTTCTTT.

Here the CDR3 DNA reads TGTGCCACCAGCAGAACCATGACAGGGGGGATTTTCTTT. Translating it yields CATSRTMTGGIFF. The genes are TRBV15 and TRBJ1-1, with 9 bases matching TRBD1. The CDR3 loop spans 13 amino acids. Trimming took 2 bases from V and 13 from J; bases not matched to a gene: 8. Germline V lookup: CDR1 LNHNV, CDR2 YYDKDF (reference sequence).

The rearrangement joins TRBV6-5 to TRBJ2-7, with D perhaps TRBD1 (6 bases). CDR1 and CDR2 from the germline V gene are MNHEY and SVGAGI. The CDR3 consists of 13 residues. Between the trimmed V and J ends, which lost 6 bases and 3 bases, there was a span of 12 bases. As DNA, the CDR3 is TGTGCCAGCAGGGCCCCAGGGGTCTACGAGCAGTACTTC. As protein: CASRAPGVYEQYF.

The V and J genes are TRBV5-4 and TRBJ2-4, with 8 bases lining up with TRBD2. Trimming took 5 bases from V and 0 from J; bases not matched to a gene: 7. CDR1 and CDR2 from the germline V gene are SGHNT and YYREEE (reference sequence). The CDR3 has 16 residues. CDR3 sequence: CASSPGGDVAKNIQYF. CDR3 in DNA: TGTGCCAGCAGTCCCGGGGGGGACGTAGCCAAAAACATTCAGTACTTC.

The chain links TRBV18 to TRBJ1-1, with 8 positions matching TRBD1. V shed 3 bases and J 5 bases; nucleotides not matched to a gene: 2. The CDR3 consists of 13 residues. Per the germline V gene, CDR1 is KGHSH and CDR2 is LQKENI. CDR3 coding DNA: TGTGCCAGCTCACCTTGGACAGGGACTGAAGCTTTCTTT. Its translation: CASSPWTGTEAFF.

The chain employs TRBV7-9 and TRBJ2-1; possibly TRBD2 for D (5 bases). Germline values: CDR1 SEHNR, CDR2 FQNEAQ (reference sequence). The CDR3 totals 13 residues. V was trimmed by 1 base and J by 9 bases, leaving 10 bases between them. CDR3 bases: TGTGCCAGCAGCTTAGTGAGGGCCGGTGAGCAGTTCTTC. The encoded protein is CASSLVRAGEQFF.

This chain's CDR3 is CASRGGLYEQYF. The CDR3 DNA sequence: TGCGCCAGCCGGGGTGGCCTCTACGAGCAGTACTTC. The chain joins TRBV4-1 to TRBJ2-7; possible D gene TRBD2, 5 bases. Germline V CDR1 and CDR2: MGHRA, YSYEKL. This CDR3 is built from 12 residues. V lost 8 bases to trimming and J lost 3 bases, with 11 bases between them.

This clone was detected once. CDR3 in amino acids: CASSSVDGYGYTF. The CDR3 nucleotides are TGTGCCAGCAGTTCCGTCGACGGGTACGGCTACACCTTC. The chain couples TRBV27 to TRBJ1-2, with D hard to call. CDR1 is MNHEY and CDR2 is SMNVEV in the germline V gene (reference sequence). The CDR3 consists of 13 residues. V gave up 4 bases and J gave up 8 bases, with 14 bases separating them.

This clone was seen more than once but under ten times. J is TRBJ2-5 and V is TRBV11-2; D remains ambiguous. V gave up 3 bases and J gave up 0 bases, with 5 bases separating them. The germline gives CDR1 SGHAT, CDR2 FQNNGV. This CDR3 is built from 13 residues. In DNA form, the CDR3 reads TGTGCCAGCAGCTTCTCCCACCAAGAGACCCAGTACTTC. This sequence encodes CASSFSHQETQYF.

This clone was recorded once. This chain links TRBV6-5 with TRBJ2-7, with D possibly TRBD2 on 6 matching bases. V was trimmed by 0 bases and J by 4 bases, leaving 13 bases between them. Germline lookup yields CDR1 MNHEY and CDR2 SVGAGI. This CDR3 spans 15 amino acids. CDR3 loop: CASSYSTGGGYEQYF. The CDR3 bases are TGTGCCAGCAGTTACTCGACCGGGGGAGGATACGAGCAGTACTTC.

This clone has more than one count but fewer than ten. CDR3 DNA: TGTGCCTGGGATAAAACCTCTAGCGGGGGGGAACGTGAGCAGTTCTTC. The encoded protein is CAWDKTSSGGEREQFF. This chain joins TRBV30 and TRBJ2-1; 12 positions match TRBD2. CDR3 size: 16 residues. Trimming cost V 5 bases and J 9 bases; bases outside gene matches: 14. The germline V gene encodes CDR1 GTSNPN and CDR2 SVGIG (reference sequence).

Regarding this clone: This same CDR3 is encoded by further DNA sequences in the sample. The genes are TRBV5-1 and TRBJ1-1; D possibly corresponds to TRBD1 (6 bases). The CDR3 loop spans 19 amino acids. Germline values: CDR1 SGHRS, CDR2 YFSETQ. Trimming stripped 0 bases from V and 6 bases from J, with 27 bases between. The CDR3 DNA sequence: TGCGCCAGCAGCTTGGCGCTCGGGGCCATTCCGGGGGGGCGGGCTGAAGCTTTCTTT. It codes for CASSLALGAIPGGRAEAFF. Looking up the rest from reference TRBV5-1 and TRBJ1-1 gives the full variable domain: KAGVTQTPRYLIKTRGQQVTLSCSPISGHRSVSWYQQTPGQGLQFLFEYFSETQRNKGNFPGRFSGRQFSNSRSEMNVSTLELGDSALYLCASSLALGAIPGGRAEAFFGQGTRLTVV.

The chain is built from TRBV25-1 and TRBJ1-1; D gene ambiguous. The germline V and J ends were trimmed by 3 bases and 1 base, with 15 bases remaining between them. This CDR3 spans 16 amino acids. Germline V gene lookup returns CDR1 MGHDK and CDR2 SYGVNS. The CDR3 is CASSDAGRWKNTEAFF. CDR3 DNA sequence: TGTGCCAGCAGTGATGCCGGCAGGTGGAAGAACACTGAAGCTTTCTTT. Full variable domain (remainder filled in from reference TRBV25-1 and TRBJ1-1): EADIYQTPRYLVIGTGKKITLECSQTMGHDKMYWYQQDPGMELHLIHYSYGVNSTEKGDLSSESTVSRIRTEHFPLTLESARPSHTSQYLCASSDAGRWKNTEAFFGQGTRLTVV.

This clone was observed a handful of times. This chain uses TRBV7-3 with TRBJ1-2, with 7 bases aligning to TRBD1. This CDR3 region has 15 residues. The trim removed 2 bases at V and 8 bases at J, leaving 11 bases unmatched. Germline assignment: CDR1 SGHTA and CDR2 FQGTGA. The CDR3 spells CASSLDPGQKDGYTF. CDR3 bases: TGTGCCAGCAGCTTAGACCCGGGACAGAAGGACGGCTACACCTTC.